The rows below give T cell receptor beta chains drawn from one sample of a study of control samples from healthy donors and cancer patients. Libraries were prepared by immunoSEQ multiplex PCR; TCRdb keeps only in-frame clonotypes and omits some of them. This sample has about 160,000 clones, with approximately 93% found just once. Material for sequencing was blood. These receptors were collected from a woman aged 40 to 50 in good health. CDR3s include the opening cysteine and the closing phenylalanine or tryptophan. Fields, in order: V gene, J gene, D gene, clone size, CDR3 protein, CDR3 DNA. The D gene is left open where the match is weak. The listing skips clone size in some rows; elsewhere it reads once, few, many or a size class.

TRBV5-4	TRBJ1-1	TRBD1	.	CASSPGTDKNTEAFF	TGTGCCAGCAGCCCCGGGACAGATAAAAACACTGAAGCTTTCTTT
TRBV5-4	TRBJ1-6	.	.	CASSLSWGNSPLHF	TGTGCCAGCAGCTTAAGTTGGGGAAATTCACCCCTCCACTTT
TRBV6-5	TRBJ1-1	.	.	CASSYSRGNTEAFF	TGTGCCAGCAGTTACTCAAGGGGAAACACTGAAGCTTTCTTT
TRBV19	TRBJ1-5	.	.	CASSIPLGSYSNQPQHF	TGTGCCAGTAGTATTCCCTTGGGCAGCTATAGCAATCAGCCCCAGCATTTT
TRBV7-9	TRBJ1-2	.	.	CASSSPGLPYGYTF	TGTGCCAGCAGCTCACCCGGCTTACCCTATGGCTACACCTTC
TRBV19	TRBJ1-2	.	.	CASKGGRSVYGYTF	TGTGCCAGTAAGGGGGGCAGGTCTGTCTATGGCTACACCTTC
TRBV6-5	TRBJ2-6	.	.	CASSYSGGVLTF	TGTGCCAGCAGTTACTCGGGGGGCGTCCTGACTTTC
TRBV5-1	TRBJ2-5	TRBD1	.	CASSLDGTGTETQYF	TGCGCCAGCAGCTTGGACGGGACAGGGACGGAGACCCAGTACTTC
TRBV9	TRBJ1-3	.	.	CASSVTGSGNTIYF	TGTGCCAGCAGCGTCACGGGGTCTGGAAACACCATATATTTT
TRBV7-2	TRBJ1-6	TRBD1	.	CASSLARQGRSPLHF	TGTGCCAGCAGCTTAGCCCGACAGGGACGGTCACCCCTCCACTTT
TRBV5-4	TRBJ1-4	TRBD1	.	CASSTQGKFSEKLFF	TGTGCCAGCAGCACACAGGGGAAATTTAGTGAAAAACTGTTTTTT
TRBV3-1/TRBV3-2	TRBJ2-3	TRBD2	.	CASSPYGLAGNTDTQYF	TGTGCCAGCAGCCCCTACGGGCTAGCGGGGAACACAGATACGCAGTATTTT
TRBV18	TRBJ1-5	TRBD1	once	CASSPPYRGGQPQHF	TGTGCCAGCTCACCACCGTACAGGGGAGGTCAGCCCCAGCATTTT
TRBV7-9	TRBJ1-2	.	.	CASSLNFGSSNYGYTF	TGTGCCAGCAGCTTAAATTTTGGGAGCTCTAACTATGGCTACACCTTC
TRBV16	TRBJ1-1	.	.	CASSQYRTARNTEAFF	TGTGCCAGCAGCCAATATCGGACGGCCCGGAACACTGAAGCTTTCTTT
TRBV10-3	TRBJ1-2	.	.	CAISDRPYGYTF	TGTGCCATCAGTGACAGGCCCTATGGCTACACCTTC
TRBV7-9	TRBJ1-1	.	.	CASSSRGGTNEAFF	TGTGCCAGCAGCTCTAGGGGGGGAACGAATGAAGCTTTCTTT
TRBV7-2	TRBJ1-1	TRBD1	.	CASSLRQGSEAFF	TGTGCCAGCAGCTTAAGACAGGGGTCTGAAGCTTTCTTT
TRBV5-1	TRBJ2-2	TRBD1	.	CASIQGANTGELFF	TGCGCCAGCATCCAGGGGGCCAACACCGGGGAGCTGTTTTTT
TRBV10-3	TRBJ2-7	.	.	CAISEPYVSSYEQYF	TGTGCCATCAGTGAGCCCTACGTGAGCTCCTACGAGCAGTACTTC
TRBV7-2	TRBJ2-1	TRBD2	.	CASSLEPGLAGEPYNEQFF	TGTGCCAGCAGCTTAGAGCCGGGACTAGCGGGGGAACCCTACAATGAGCAGTTCTTC
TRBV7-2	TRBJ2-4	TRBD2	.	CASSQTSGRNIQYF	TGTGCCAGCAGCCAGACTAGCGGGAGAAACATTCAGTACTTC
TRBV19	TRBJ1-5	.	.	CASSPGGGNQPQHF	TGTGCCAGTAGTCCGGGGGGGGGCAATCAGCCCCAGCATTTT
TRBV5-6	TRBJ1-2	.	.	CASSLVSGFKYGYTF	TGTGCCAGCAGCTTGGTGTCCGGGTTCAAGTATGGCTACACCTTC
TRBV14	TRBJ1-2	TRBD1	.	CASSPDRGLYGYTF	TGTGCCAGCAGCCCGGACAGGGGGCTCTATGGCTACACCTTC
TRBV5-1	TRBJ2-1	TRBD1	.	CASSATGDGTYNEQFF	TGCGCCAGCAGCGCTACAGGGGATGGAACCTACAATGAGCAGTTCTTC
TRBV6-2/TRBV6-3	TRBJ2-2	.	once	CASSYRVRQRPTGELFF	TGTGCCAGCAGTTACAGGGTACGACAGAGACCTACCGGGGAGCTGTTTTTT
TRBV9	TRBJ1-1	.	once	CASSDRGGMNTEAFF	TGTGCCAGCAGCGACCGGGGGGGTATGAACACTGAAGCTTTCTTT
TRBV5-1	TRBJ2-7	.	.	CASSPSASRSYEQYF	TGCGCCAGCAGCCCTTCGGCTTCCCGTTCCTACGAGCAGTACTTC
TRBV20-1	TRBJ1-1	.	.	CSASIDRVTEAFF	TGCAGTGCTAGTATCGACCGGGTTACTGAAGCTTTCTTT
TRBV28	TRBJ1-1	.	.	CASSLSGSWNTEAFF	TGTGCCAGCAGTTTGTCTGGCAGCTGGAACACTGAAGCTTTCTTT
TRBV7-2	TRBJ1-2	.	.	CASSLARIARLYGYTF	TGTGCCAGCAGCTTAGCGCGAATAGCCAGACTCTATGGCTACACCTTC